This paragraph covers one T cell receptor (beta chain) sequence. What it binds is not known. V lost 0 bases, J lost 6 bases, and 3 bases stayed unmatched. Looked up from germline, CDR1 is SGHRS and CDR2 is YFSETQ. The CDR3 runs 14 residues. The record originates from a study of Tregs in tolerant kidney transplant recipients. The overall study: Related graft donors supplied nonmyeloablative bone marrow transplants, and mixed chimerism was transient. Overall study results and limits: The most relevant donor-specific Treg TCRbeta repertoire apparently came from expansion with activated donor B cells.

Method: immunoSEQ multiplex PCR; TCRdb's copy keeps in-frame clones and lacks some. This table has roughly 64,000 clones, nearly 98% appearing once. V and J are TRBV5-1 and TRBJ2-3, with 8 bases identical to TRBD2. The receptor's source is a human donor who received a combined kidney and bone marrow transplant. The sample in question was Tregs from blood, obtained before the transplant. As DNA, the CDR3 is TGCGCCAGCAGCTTGGCCCGGGAGGGGGATACGCAGTATTTT. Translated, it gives CASSLAREGDTQYF.